This TCR beta chain was sequenced during a study of T-cell memory formation after mild COVID-19. Background on the study: TCR clusters mostly belonged to single donors.

With regard to this clonotype: Its antigen is still unknown.

This CDR3 has 14 residues. CDR1 is LNHDA and CDR2 is SQIVND in the germline V gene (reference sequence). V was cut by 7 bases and J by 5 bases, with 17 bases left in between. The study, taken as a whole, reports: Pre-infection memory harbored some responding clones, suggesting cross-reactive memory joined. Second-wave clones with a day 37 peak had unconfirmed SARS-CoV-2 specificity. For contracting clones, CD4+ ones sat mainly in CM and EM, CD8+ in EMRA.

TCRdb re-analysed the 5' RACE reads in MiXCR, keeping a single row per CDR3 protein. The sample carries 560,000 or so distinct CDR3 sequences, approximately 15% recorded once. The sequence derives from an adult woman who had mild COVID-19 (a few samples of this study predate the infection). Cell type and time point are not known. The rearrangement joins TRBV19 to TRBJ1-1; the D gene is possibly TRBD1 (6 bases). The sequenced sample was PBMCs or a T cell subset sorted from them (not recorded which). The CDR3 nucleotides read TGTGCCAGTATCCCGACAGGATCGGGGACTGAAGCTTTCTTT. Translated: CASIPTGSGTEAFF.